This T cell receptor beta chain was captured by sequencing in a study of blood T cells in healthy people across ages. The CDR3 spans 12 residues. V dropped 6 bases and J dropped 4; count of bases not matched to a gene: 5. The germline V gene has CDR1 SQVTM and CDR2 ANQGSEA. This clonotype was counted between two and nine times. With a J-beta primer mix and a sample-barcoded 5' primer, a second PCR ran roughly 6 to 11 cycles. Each cDNA molecule carried a tag from a template-switch adaptor that contained 12 random nucleotides. One entry per CDR3 protein, called by TCRdb with MiXCR from the 5' RACE reads. The table lists approximately 800,000 distinct CDR3 sequences, roughly 25% of them singletons, with 2.5% to 3.5% in the top ten. The sample also formed part of further work on T cells of mothers and their children. That work states: In this cohort, donors were a few healthy Caucasian mothers plus their six children. According to the study, all extracted RNA entered cDNA synthesis at about 1.4 ug per 15 ul. Across the analysis, no persistent microchimeric T cell clones were detected.

This TCR was recovered from a boy younger than 18 in good health. This chain links TRBV29-1 with TRBJ2-5; TRBD2 agrees at 7 bases. Sequencing used blood. As DNA, the CDR3 is TGCAGCGTCCGGGGGGAGGGAGAGACCCAGTACTTC. Its translation: CSVRGEGETQYF.